This T cell receptor beta chain emerged from a study of cytomegalovirus exposure and HLA in healthy donors. About the research overall: Of the donors genotyped, about 390 in all, 75% to 85% fell in the Caucasian-associated ancestry cluster.

The PCR contained 60 Vbeta and 13 Jbeta primers. Clones were read by immunoSEQ multiplex PCR, and TCRdb kept only the in-frame ones, dropping some. The sample records tens of thousands of clones, more than 60% being singletons. Germline V gene sequence: CDR1 LNHNV, CDR2 YYDKDF (reference sequence). Trimming left V 0 bases short and J 6 bases short, with 18 bases between. The CDR3 is 17 residues long. The sequence derives from a male donor in good health and CMV-seropositive. This chain joins TRBV15 and TRBJ2-1; D is uncertain. Input material: PBMCs. For the CDR3, the DNA is TGTGCCACCAGCAGAGATAGGTCTAGTCTGGTTGGCAATGAGCAGTTCTTC. It translates to CATSRDRSSLVGNEQFF.